This TCR beta chain derives from a study of cytomegalovirus exposure and HLA in healthy donors. This PCR relied on a set of 60 Vbeta primers and 13 Jbeta primers. Only in-frame clones appear in the TCRdb table, and some are missing; sequencing was by immunoSEQ multiplex PCR. The sample comprises about 82,000 clones, approximately 74% of which are singletons, and 6.2% rests with the top ten. This CDR3 is 17 amino acids long. Germline-derived CDR1 and CDR2 are SEHNR and FQNEAQ (reference sequence). Germline trimming cut 3 bases from V and 0 bases from J; bases unmatched to any gene: 7. This receptor was obtained from a woman aged 45-59 years in good health and CMV-seropositive. Sequenced sample: PBMCs. The chain joins TRBV7-9 to TRBJ1-4; 7 positions match TRBD1. This CDR3 reads CASSFIGDSPTNEKLFF. CDR3 in DNA: TGTGCCAGCAGCTTCATTGGGGACAGCCCAACTAATGAAAAACTGTTTTTT.